The 32 T cell receptor beta chains below come from one sample, sequenced in a study of T cell responses to AZD1222 COVID-19 vaccine. Profiled with immunoSEQ multiplex PCR; TCRdb holds only in-frame clones, not every one. This table has 99,000 or so clones, over 85% appearing once. The sample was peripheral blood, taken on day 0 of AZD1222 vaccination. The receptor source for this set is an adult in good health.

The chain joins TRBV11-2 to TRBJ1-2, with a weak D call TRBD1 (5 bases). Trimming took off 5 bases at V and 2 bases at J, with 15 bases between the two ends. Germline CDR1 SGHAT, CDR2 FQNNGV. The CDR3 runs 15 residues. Here the CDR3 DNA reads TGTGCCAGCAGCCCAAGCATCGAGGGGAACTATGGCTACACCTTC. Its translation: CASSPSIEGNYGYTF.

This chain connects TRBV6-5 to TRBJ2-5; D gene uncertain. Germline V gives CDR1 MNHEY, CDR2 SVGAGI. V lost 6 bases to trimming and J lost 7 bases, with 9 bases between them. The CDR3 contains 11 residues. Here the CDR3 reads CASSRTATQYF. The DNA for the CDR3 is TGTGCCAGCAGCCGAACAGCGACCCAGTACTTC.

This chain links TRBV27 with TRBJ1-6; tentative D call: TRBD1 (5 bases). Trimming stripped 0 bases from V and 6 bases from J, with 12 bases between. The CDR3 length is 16 residues. In germline, CDR1 is MNHEY, CDR2 SMNVEV (reference sequence). Written as DNA, the CDR3 is TGTGCCAGCAGTTTATCGAGACGGGGGACTAATTCACCCCTCCACTTT. Translating it yields CASSLSRRGTNSPLHF.

V and J are TRBV4-1 and TRBJ2-5; D gene ambiguous. Trimming pared 2 bases from V and 3 bases from J, leaving 4 bases between. This CDR3 spans 12 amino acids. The germline V gene has CDR1 MGHRA and CDR2 YSYEKL. The DNA of the CDR3 is TGCGCCAGCAGCCAAAAGGAAGAGACCCAGTACTTC. Its protein is CASSQKEETQYF.

The V gene is TRBV2, the J gene TRBJ1-1; D is ambiguous. CDR1 is SNHLY and CDR2 is FYNNEI in the germline V gene. The CDR3 spans 10 residues. V was shortened by 8 bases and J by 3 bases, with 4 bases between the two germline ends. The CDR3 reads CASAYTEAFF. CDR3 bases: TGTGCCAGCGCGTACACTGAAGCTTTCTTT.

The gene calls are TRBV10-2 and TRBJ2-1; 8 nucleotides line up with TRBD2. The CDR3 extends over 16 amino acids. The germline V gene encodes CDR1 WSHSY and CDR2 SAAADI. V was clipped by 7 bases and J by 4 bases; unmatched bases: 12. The CDR3 DNA follows: TGCGCCAGCATCCCGGGACTAGACCCGGTTTACAATGAGCAGTTCTTC. Translating it yields CASIPGLDPVYNEQFF.

The chain has TRBV30 and TRBJ2-5; D is unclear. Trimming left V 6 bases short and J 5 bases short, with 13 bases between. CDR3 length equals 12 residues. From germline, CDR1 is GTSNPN and CDR2 SVGIG (reference sequence). The CDR3 coding sequence is TGTGCCTGCCAGCGAGGCCCCGAGACCCAGTACTTC. This encodes CACQRGPETQYF. Together with reference TRBV30 and TRBJ2-5, the CDR3 gives the full variable domain: SQTIHQWPATLVQPVGSPLSLECTVEGTSNPNLYWYRQAAGRGLQLLFYSVGIGQISSEVPQNLSASRPQDRQFILSSKKLLLSDSGFYLCACQRGPETQYFGPGTRLLVL.

The genes are TRBV7-3 and TRBJ2-2, with 7 bases aligning to TRBD2. CDR1 SGHTA and CDR2 FQGTGA come from the germline V gene. The CDR3 extends over 14 amino acids. J lost 4 bases, V lost 5 bases, and 4 bases had no gene match. DNA for the CDR3: TGTGCCAGCAGCCGGGACTACCTCACCGGGGAGCTGTTTTTT. Amino acids: CASSRDYLTGELFF.

The gene calls are TRBV6-2 or TRBV6-3 and TRBJ2-1, with 7 bases identical to TRBD1. The CDR3 is 13 residues long. Germline CDR1 MNHEY, CDR2 SVGEGT. J was trimmed by 9 bases and V by 5 bases; bases with no gene match: 7. CDR3 sequence (DNA): TGTGCCAGCAGTACACGACAGGGCGGTGAGCAGTTCTTC. Protein sequence: CASSTRQGGEQFF.

The chain employs TRBV29-1 and TRBJ1-1, with a weak D call TRBD1 (5 bases). The V gene's germline CDR1 is SQVTM and CDR2 ANQGSEA. The CDR3 has 14 amino acids. Trimming left V 4 bases short and J 3 bases short, with 15 bases between. The CDR3 nucleotides read TGCAGCGTTGCCTCAACAGGAAGATACACTGAAGCTTTCTTT. Translation gives CSVASTGRYTEAFF.

The CDR3 sequence: CASGPGSNYGYTF. The CDR3 region has the DNA TGTGCCAGCGGGCCGGGGTCCAACTATGGCTACACCTTC. This sequence joins TRBV6-5 and TRBJ1-2; D not certain. The CDR3 is 13 residues long. With 8 bases removed from V and 2 bases from J, the gap between germline ends came to 12 bases. Germline CDR1 and CDR2: MNHEY and SVGAGI.

The chain combines TRBV19 with TRBJ1-1; no clear D gene. The CDR3 runs to 12 residues. Germline lookup yields CDR1 LNHDA and CDR2 SQIVND (reference sequence). V lost 1 base to trimming and J lost 10 bases, with 10 bases between them. This chain's CDR3 is CASSIAQSGAFF. The DNA of the CDR3 is TGTGCCAGTAGTATAGCCCAATCCGGAGCTTTCTTT.

The chain is built from TRBV19 and TRBJ2-6; tentatively, D is TRBD1 or TRBD2 (5 bases each). Trimming took off 3 bases at V and 1 base at J, with 13 bases between the two ends. The CDR3 spans 17 residues. Germline CDR1 is LNHDA and CDR2 is SQIVND (reference sequence). In DNA form, the CDR3 reads TGTGCCAGTAGTATGCAGGGAGCCGGTTCTGGGGCCAACGTCCTGACTTTC. This translates into CASSMQGAGSGANVLTF. The whole variable domain, filled in from reference TRBV19 and TRBJ2-6, reads DGGITQSPKYLFRKEGQNVTLSCEQNLNHDAMYWYRQDPGQGLRLIYYSQIVNDFQKGDIAEGYSVSREKKESFPLTVTSAQKNPTAFYLCASSMQGAGSGANVLTFGAGSRLTVL.

This chain uses TRBV6-5 with TRBJ1-4, with 9 bases that match TRBD1. With V trimmed by 6 bases and J by 5 bases, 4 bases remained unmatched. Per germline, CDR1 MNHEY and CDR2 SVGAGI. The CDR3 runs to 14 residues. The CDR3 DNA reads TGTGCCAGCAGCCCGACAGGGGGAAATGAAAAACTGTTTTTT. Translated, it gives CASSPTGGNEKLFF.

The gene calls are TRBV10-3 and TRBJ1-1; 10 nucleotides line up with TRBD1. Looked up from germline, CDR1 is ENHRY and CDR2 is SYGVKD. The CDR3 covers 13 residues. Trimming removed 4 bases from V and 4 bases from J; junction bases left unmatched: 0. CDR3 residues: CAISGTGGTEAFF. The DNA of the CDR3 is TGTGCCATCAGTGGGACAGGGGGCACTGAAGCTTTCTTT.

The chain joins TRBV18 to TRBJ1-1, with D possibly matching TRBD1 (6 bases). CDR1 is KGHSH, CDR2 LQKENI, per germline. This CDR3 has 15 residues. Trimming took 3 bases from V and 0 from J, leaving 11 bases between them. The DNA of the CDR3 is TGTGCCAGCTCACCCGACAGGTCCATGAACACTGAAGCTTTCTTT. Protein: CASSPDRSMNTEAFF.

This chain connects TRBV11-3 to TRBJ2-1; D may be TRBD2 (5 bases). Trimming removed 8 bases from V and 6 bases from J, with 14 bases in between. The germline V gene encodes CDR1 SGHNT and CDR2 YENEEA. The CDR3 consists of 13 residues. The CDR3 DNA is TGTGCCAGCTGGACTCCTTCTCGCAATGAGCAGTTCTTC. Encoded protein: CASWTPSRNEQFF.

The chain has TRBV19 and TRBJ1-5; D gene unclear. The CDR3 runs to 12 residues. Trimming removed 7 bases from V and 5 bases from J, with 9 bases in between. Germline V gives CDR1 LNHDA, CDR2 SQIVND (reference sequence). Here the CDR3 DNA reads TGTGCCAGTACAGGAGCTGATCAGCCCCAGCATTTT. It codes for CASTGADQPQHF.

This chain uses TRBV4-3 with TRBJ2-3; TRBD1 agrees at 9 bases. There are 17 residues in the CDR3. The junction had 9 bases not matched to a gene; V was cut back by 1 base and J by 4 bases. Germline V gene lookup returns CDR1 LGHNA and CDR2 YSLEER. The CDR3 here is CASSQGPGQGLADTQYF. In nucleotides, the CDR3 is TGCGCCAGCAGCCAAGGCCCGGGACAGGGACTCGCAGATACGCAGTATTTT.

V is TRBV6-4 and J is TRBJ2-1, with D hard to call. CDR1 is MRHNA, CDR2 SNTAGT, per germline. V lost 3 bases to trimming and J lost 10 bases, with 13 bases between them. This CDR3 is 13 amino acids long. DNA for the CDR3: TGTGCCAGCAGTGAAGGCCCCACCGAAGAGCAGTTCTTC. Protein: CASSEGPTEEQFF.

The table lists this clone with a few counts. The chain uses TRBV24-1 and TRBJ2-1; TRBD2 matches 10 bases. J gave up 10 bases and V 0 bases, and 29 bases lay outside the gene matches. The CDR3 is 23 amino acids. Germline CDR1 KGHDR, CDR2 SFDVKD. CDR3 DNA sequence: TGTGCCACCAGTGATTTGGTCCCTACCCGCGGGGGGGGTAAAGCGGGAGGGATAGGGGAGCAGTTCTTC. This translates into CATSDLVPTRGGGKAGGIGEQFF.

The rearrangement uses TRBV3-1 (or the pseudogene TRBV3-2) and TRBJ2-7; D may be TRBD1 (5 bases). Trimming took off 4 bases at V and 6 bases at J, with 10 bases between the two ends. The CDR3 consists of 12 residues. Germline V gene sequence: CDR1 LGHDT, CDR2 YNNKEL (reference sequence). CDR3 residues: CASSPMGREQYF. DNA of the CDR3: TGTGCCAGCAGCCCTATGGGGCGCGAGCAGTACTTC.

The DNA of the CDR3 is TGCGCCAGCAGCCCTGGGGCAGGGAGGTACGAGCAGTACTTC. Amino acids: CASSPGAGRYEQYF. The V gene is TRBV5-1, the J gene TRBJ2-7, with a possible D match to TRBD2 (6 bases). The V end lost 4 bases, the J end lost 4 bases, and 15 bases lay between the germline ends. CDR3 length: 14 residues. Germline lookup yields CDR1 SGHRS and CDR2 YFSETQ. Full variable domain (rest looked up from reference TRBV5-1 and TRBJ2-7): KAGVTQTPRYLIKTRGQQVTLSCSPISGHRSVSWYQQTPGQGLQFLFEYFSETQRNKGNFPGRFSGRQFSNSRSEMNVSTLELGDSALYLCASSPGAGRYEQYFGPGTRLTVT.

The chain carries TRBV6-1 and TRBJ1-6; tentative D call: TRBD1 (5 bases). Trimming took 2 bases from V and 7 from J, leaving 12 bases between them. The germline V gene encodes CDR1 MNHNS and CDR2 SASEGT. The CDR3 totals 15 residues. Here the CDR3 DNA reads TGTGCCAGCAGTGAATATTCAGGGTGGAATTCACCCCTCCACTTT. Translation gives CASSEYSGWNSPLHF.

The chain recombines TRBV3-1 (or the pseudogene TRBV3-2) with TRBJ2-7; the match to TRBD2 covers 8 bases. The CDR3 runs 14 residues. V trimming: 5 bases; J trimming: 4 bases; junction bases outside the gene matches: 7. Per germline, CDR1 LGHDT and CDR2 YNNKEL (reference sequence). CDR3 in DNA: TGTGCCAGCAGCAAGGCGGGAGGAACTTACGAGCAGTACTTC. Amino acid sequence: CASSKAGGTYEQYF.

The V and J genes are TRBV12-5 and TRBJ2-5; TRBD1 matches 9 bases. The CDR3 covers 15 residues. J lost 4 bases, V lost 6 bases, and 9 bases had no gene match. Germline loops: CDR1 LGHNT, CDR2 FRNRAP. The CDR3 here is CASGYGQGLRETQYF. The CDR3 region has the DNA TGTGCTAGTGGCTATGGACAGGGGTTAAGAGAGACCCAGTACTTC. The full variable domain, in which reference TRBV12-5 and TRBJ2-5 provide the parts outside the CDR3, is DARVTQTPRHKVTEMGQEVTMRCQPILGHNTVFWYRQTMMQGLELLAYFRNRAPLDDSGMPKDRFSAEMPDATLATLKIQPSEPRDSAVYFCASGYGQGLRETQYFGPGTRLLVL.

A single count supports this clone. The genes are TRBV4-1 and TRBJ2-5; D gene unclear. V lost 1 base to trimming and J lost 7 bases, with 16 bases between them. This CDR3 comprises 15 residues. Germline V gene lookup returns CDR1 MGHRA and CDR2 YSYEKL. The chain's CDR3 is CASSQAGRSFVTQYF. Here the CDR3 DNA reads TGCGCCAGCAGCCAAGCGGGCAGGTCTTTCGTGACCCAGTACTTC.

The chain combines TRBV28 with TRBJ2-7; 7 bases line up with TRBD1. Germline CDR1 is MDHEN and CDR2 is SYDVKM. The junction had 4 bases not matched to a gene; V was cut back by 2 bases and J by 3 bases. There are 14 residues in the CDR3. The CDR3 nucleotides are TGTGCCAGCAGTTTACCGGACAGGTACTACGAGCAGTACTTC. Protein: CASSLPDRYYEQYF.

The rearrangement joins TRBV27 to TRBJ2-5; D possibly matches TRBD1 or TRBD2 (5 bases each). The germline V gene has CDR1 MNHEY and CDR2 SMNVEV (reference sequence). The CDR3 sequence is 14 residues long. V was pared by 3 bases and J by 1 base, with 9 bases between. The CDR3 bases are TGTGCCAGCAGTTTTGGGGGACGCCAAGAGACCCAGTACTTC. Translation: CASSFGGRQETQYF.

The gene calls are TRBV27 and TRBJ2-7; D could derive from TRBD1 or TRBD2 (5 bases each). Germline lookup yields CDR1 MNHEY and CDR2 SMNVEV (reference sequence). Trimming removed 4 bases from V and 6 bases from J, with 13 bases in between. The CDR3 runs 13 residues. In DNA form, the CDR3 reads TGTGCCAGCAGTTCGGGACGGCCCTTCGAGCAGTACTTC. Protein sequence: CASSSGRPFEQYF.

This rearrangement joins TRBV6-6 to TRBJ1-2; 8 bases are a match to TRBD1. CDR1 and CDR2 (germline): MNHNY, SVGAGI (reference sequence). CDR3 length equals 13 residues. The junction had 5 bases not matched to a gene; V was cut back by 6 bases and J by 5 bases. The CDR3 DNA reads as TGTGCCAGCAGAACGGACAGGGAGTATGGCTACACCTTC. As protein: CASRTDREYGYTF.

This chain uses TRBV7-3 with TRBJ1-5; possible D gene TRBD1, 6 bases. This CDR3 comprises 21 residues. Per the germline V gene, CDR1 is SGHTA and CDR2 is FQGTGA. Trimming took 7 bases from V and 3 from J, leaving 34 bases between them. CDR3 residues: CASTPFQPLEVGGAANQPQHF. Written as DNA, the CDR3 is TGTGCCAGCACCCCCTTCCAGCCCCTAGAAGTTGGGGGGGCAGCCAATCAGCCCCAGCATTTT.